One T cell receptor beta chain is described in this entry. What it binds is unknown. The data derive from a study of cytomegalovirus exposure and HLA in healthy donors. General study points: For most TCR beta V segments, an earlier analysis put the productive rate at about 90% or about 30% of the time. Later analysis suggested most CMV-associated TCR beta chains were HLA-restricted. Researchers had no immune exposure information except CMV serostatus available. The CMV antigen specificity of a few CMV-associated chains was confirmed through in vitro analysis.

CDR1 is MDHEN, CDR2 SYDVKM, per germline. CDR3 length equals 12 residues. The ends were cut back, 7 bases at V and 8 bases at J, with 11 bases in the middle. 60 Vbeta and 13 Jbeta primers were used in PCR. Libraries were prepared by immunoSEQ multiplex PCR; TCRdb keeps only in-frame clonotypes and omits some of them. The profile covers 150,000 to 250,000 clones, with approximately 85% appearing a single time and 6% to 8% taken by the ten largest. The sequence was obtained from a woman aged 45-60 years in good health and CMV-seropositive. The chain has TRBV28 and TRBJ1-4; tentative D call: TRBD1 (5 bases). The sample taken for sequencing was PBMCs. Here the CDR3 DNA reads TGTGCCAGCACCCAACAGGCGGAAAAACTGTTTTTT. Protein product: CASTQQAEKLFF.